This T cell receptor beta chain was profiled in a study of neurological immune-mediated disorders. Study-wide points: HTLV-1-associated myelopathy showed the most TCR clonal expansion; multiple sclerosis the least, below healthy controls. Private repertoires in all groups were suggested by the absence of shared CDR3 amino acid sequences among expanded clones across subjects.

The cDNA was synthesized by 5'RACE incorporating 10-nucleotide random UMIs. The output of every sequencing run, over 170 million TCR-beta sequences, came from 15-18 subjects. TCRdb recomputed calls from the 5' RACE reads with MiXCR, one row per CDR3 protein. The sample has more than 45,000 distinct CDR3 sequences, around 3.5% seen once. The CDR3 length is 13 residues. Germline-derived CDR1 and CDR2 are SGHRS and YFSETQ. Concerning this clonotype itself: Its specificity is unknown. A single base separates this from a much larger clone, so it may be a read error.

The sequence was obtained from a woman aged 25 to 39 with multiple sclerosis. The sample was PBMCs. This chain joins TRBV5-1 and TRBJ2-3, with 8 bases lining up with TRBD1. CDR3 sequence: CVSSPTGEDTQYF. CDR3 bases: TGCGTCAGCAGCCCGACAGGGGAGGATACGCAGTATTTT. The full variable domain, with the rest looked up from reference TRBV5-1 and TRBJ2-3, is KAGVTQTPRYLIKTRGQQVTLSCSPISGHRSVSWYQQTPGQGLQFLFEYFSETQRNKGNFPGRFSGRQFSNSRSEMNVSTLELGDSALYLCVSSPTGEDTQYFGPGTRLTVL.